A selection of T cell receptor beta chains follows, all from one sample in a study of blood T cell repertoires in COVID-19. The repertoire was sequenced with immunoSEQ multiplex PCR; TCRdb's copy has only in-frame clones and lacks some. In the table there are over 55,000 clones, roughly 87% of which are singletons. Sequences were obtained from peripheral blood. The receptors derive from a woman of 80 years or more with acute or convalescent COVID-19. Both conserved end residues are part of each CDR3. Each record gives: clone size, J gene, V gene, D gene, CDR3 DNA, CDR3 protein. The D gene is left open where the match is weak. The size field is filled for only some rows; it gives once, few, many or a size class.

.,TRBJ2-1,TRBV18,.,TGTGCCAGCTCACCACAGAGGGTCCAAGGCTCCTACAATGAGCAGTTCTTC,CASSPQRVQGSYNEQFF
.,TRBJ1-1,TRBV3-1/TRBV3-2,.,TGTGCCAGCAGCCAAGAGGGTGTGGTTGCGGGACGGGCTTTCTTT,CASSQEGVVAGRAFF
few,TRBJ1-2,TRBV7-2,.,TGTGCCAGCAGCTTAGCCCATAACTATGGCTACACCTTC,CASSLAHNYGYTF
.,TRBJ1-5,TRBV2,.,TGTGCCAGCAGTGCAGAAGGCAATCAGCCCCAGCATTTT,CASSAEGNQPQHF
.,TRBJ1-3,TRBV6-5,.,TGTGCCAGTGCCGCCGGTGTAACTGGAAACACCATATATTTT,CASAAGVTGNTIYF
.,TRBJ1-2,TRBV7-2,.,TGTGCCAGCAGCTATCCAGGGTTCGCCTATGGCTACACCTTC,CASSYPGFAYGYTF
.,TRBJ1-2,TRBV7-2,TRBD1,TGTGCCAGCAGCTTAGCGGCAGGGGGAGCGTTCTATGGCTACACCTTC,CASSLAAGGAFYGYTF
.,TRBJ1-4,TRBV9,.,TGTGCCAGCAGCCCAGTGGGGCAGACTAATGAAAAACTGTTTTTT,CASSPVGQTNEKLFF
.,TRBJ2-1,TRBV28,TRBD2,TGTGCCAGCAGTTTTGCGGGGGGAAGATTGAATGAGCAGTTCTTC,CASSFAGGRLNEQFF
.,TRBJ1-1,TRBV10-3,.,TGTGCCACCTCGGAGACGGTTCTCCTCATGAACACTGAAGCTTTCTTT,CATSETVLLMNTEAFF
.,TRBJ1-4,TRBV28,.,TGTGCCAGCAGTTTAGGGTCAATAATTCGGGTCTCGAGTGAAAAACTGTTTTTT,CASSLGSIIRVSSEKLFF
.,TRBJ1-5,TRBV15,.,TGTGCCACCAGCAGAGATCAGAACCAGCCCCAGCATTTT,CATSRDQNQPQHF
.,TRBJ2-1,TRBV29-1,.,TGCAGCGTAGAACCGGTGAGACACAGATCCTACAATGAGCAGTTCTTC,CSVEPVRHRSYNEQFF
.,TRBJ2-1,TRBV6-4,TRBD1,TGTGCCAGCAGTCCGACAGGGGATCCTCACAATGAGCAGTTCTTC,CASSPTGDPHNEQFF
.,TRBJ2-1,TRBV27,.,TGTGCCAGCAGTTTATCCCGGCGGGGATACAATGAGCAGTTCTTC,CASSLSRRGYNEQFF
.,TRBJ1-5,TRBV5-8,TRBD1,TGTGCCAGCAGCTTGGCCGTGACAGGGGAAGAGCCCCAGCATTTT,CASSLAVTGEEPQHF
.,TRBJ1-2,TRBV19,.,TGTGCCAGTAGTATCTGGGGAGTTGGCTATGGCTACACCTTC,CASSIWGVGYGYTF
.,TRBJ1-5,TRBV3-1/TRBV3-2,.,TGTGCCAGCAGCCAAAGCGGGGGCCAGCCCCAGCATTTT,CASSQSGGQPQHF
.,TRBJ2-1,TRBV7-9,.,TGTGCCAGCAGCTTAGTTTTGAGCGGTGAGCAGTTCTTC,CASSLVLSGEQFF
.,TRBJ2-3,TRBV6-4,TRBD2,TGTGCCAGCAGCGAGGCCAGCGGGGGGAATACGCAGTATTTT,CASSEASGGNTQYF
.,TRBJ1-5,TRBV28,.,TGTGCCAGCAGTACCCTACAGGGATCGAGGGGGTCCAATCAGCCCCAGCATTTT,CASSTLQGSRGSNQPQHF
.,TRBJ2-3,TRBV7-2,.,TGTGCCAGCAGCCCCCCCGCGGGAACAGATACGCAGTATTTT,CASSPPAGTDTQYF
.,TRBJ2-5,TRBV28,TRBD2,TGTGCCAGCAGTTCAGCGGGACTTCAAGAGACCCAGTACTTC,CASSSAGLQETQYF
.,TRBJ2-1,TRBV28,TRBD2,TGTGCCAGCAGTCCAGGGACTAGCACCTACAATGAGCAGTTCTTC,CASSPGTSTYNEQFF
.,TRBJ2-3,TRBV5-4,.,TGTGCCACCAGGGCACAAGGAGGGGATACGCAGTATTTT,CATRAQGGDTQYF
.,TRBJ1-5,TRBV11-2,.,TGTGCCAGCAGCCCCGGCCAGCGGGGCAATCAGCCCCAGCATTTT,CASSPGQRGNQPQHF
.,TRBJ2-5,TRBV19,TRBD1,TGTGCCAGTAGTATATCGGGACAGGTTTACGAGACCCAGTACTTC,CASSISGQVYETQYF
.,TRBJ1-1,TRBV27,.,TGTGCCAGCAGTTTTCCAGGGGAGAACACTGAAGCTTTCTTT,CASSFPGENTEAFF
once,TRBJ2-5,TRBV27,.,TGTGCCAGCAGTTCCGTCCAAGAGACCCAGTACTTC,CASSSVQETQYF
.,TRBJ1-2,TRBV7-9,.,TGTGCCAGCAGCTTACAGGGGACGGGTGTCTATGGCTACACCTTC,CASSLQGTGVYGYTF
few,TRBJ2-1,TRBV24-1,.,TGTGCCACCAGTGATGGAGGGGTTAGGAACAATGAGCAGTTCTTC,CATSDGGVRNNEQFF
medium-sized,TRBJ2-1,TRBV9,TRBD1,TGTGCCAGCAGCGTGACAGGGTTCGATGAGCAGTTCTTC,CASSVTGFDEQFF
.,TRBJ2-7,TRBV6-6,TRBD1,TGTGCCAGCAGTTACGGGGGACAGGGAACCTACGAGCAGTACTTC,CASSYGGQGTYEQYF
.,TRBJ2-7,TRBV28,.,TGTGCCAGCAGAAGTTCGTTAGGGGGGGCCGACGAGCAGTACTTC,CASRSSLGGADEQYF
few,TRBJ1-5,TRBV6-5,.,TGTGCCAGCAGTTACGGCAGAAATCAGCCCCAGCATTTT,CASSYGRNQPQHF